Sequencing of this TCR beta chain was carried out in a study of shared clonotypes between healthy human individuals. CD4+ cells yielded CD45RA+ naive and CD45RA-negative memory subsets. Deep-level settings were used for running the assay. Method: immunoSEQ multiplex PCR; TCRdb's copy keeps in-frame clones and lacks some. The sample holds millions of clones, around nine tenths seen once. CDR3 size: 16 residues. V lost 0 bases to trimming and J lost 7 bases; unmatched junction nucleotides: 6. Germline V gene lookup returns CDR1 SGHKS and CDR2 YYEKEE (reference sequence). Sequenced input: naive CD4+ T cells sorted from blood. Subset here: CD45RA+ positively selected. This clonotype was sampled from a man aged 18 to 35 in good health. V gene TRBV5-5 combines with J gene TRBJ1-6; 8 positions agree with TRBD1. The CDR3 reads CASSLGQGAQNSPLHF. In DNA, the CDR3 is TGTGCCAGCAGCTTGGGGCAGGGGGCCCAAAATTCACCCCTCCACTTT.